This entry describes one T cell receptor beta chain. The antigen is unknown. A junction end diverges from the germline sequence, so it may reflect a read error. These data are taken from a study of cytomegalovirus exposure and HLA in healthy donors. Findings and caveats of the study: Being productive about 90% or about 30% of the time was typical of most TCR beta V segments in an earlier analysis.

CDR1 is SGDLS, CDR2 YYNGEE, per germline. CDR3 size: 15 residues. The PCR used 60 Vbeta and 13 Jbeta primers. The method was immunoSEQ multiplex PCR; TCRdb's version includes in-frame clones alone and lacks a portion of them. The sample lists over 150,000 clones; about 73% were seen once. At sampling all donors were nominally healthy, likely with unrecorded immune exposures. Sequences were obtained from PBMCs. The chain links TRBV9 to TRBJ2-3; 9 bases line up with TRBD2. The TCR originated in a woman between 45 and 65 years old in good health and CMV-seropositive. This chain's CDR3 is CASTVSGGTTDTQYF. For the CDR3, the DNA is TGTGCCAGCACCGTAAGCGGGGGGACCACAGATACGCAGTATTTT.